A single sample is the source of the 8 T cell receptor beta chains below, sequenced in a study of T cell repertoires in cytomegalovirus infection. The antigens of these receptors remain unknown. In TCRdb, the reads were re-called with MiXCR into one record per CDR3 protein. Of around 500,000 distinct CDR3 sequences in the sample, roughly 46% were seen once. The sample was cultured PBMCs, taken from culture after CMV antigen stimulation. The source of these receptors is a human donor in good health (CMV status not recorded). Some clones in this sample may be carry-over from other donors' samples.

This clonotype turned up a few times. The CDR3 DNA is TGTGCCAGCAGCCCCCGGACGGGCCTCTACAATGAGCAGTTCTTC. It is translated as CASSPRTGLYNEQFF. The V call is TRBV7-6, the J call TRBJ2-1; D unresolved. Germline V gives CDR1 SGHVS, CDR2 FNYEAQ. This CDR3 has 15 residues. The V end was cut by 5 bases, the J end by 3 bases, with 14 bases between.

The chain combines TRBV5-1 with TRBJ2-5, with D perhaps matching TRBD1 or TRBD2 (5 bases each). The CDR3 sequence is 13 residues long. The V gene's germline CDR1 is SGHRS and CDR2 YFSETQ. V lost 4 bases to trimming and J lost 3 bases, with 10 bases between them. CDR3: CASSRDAEETQYF. Written as DNA, the CDR3 is TGCGCCAGCAGCAGGGACGCGGAAGAGACCCAGTACTTC.

The chain combines TRBV4-1 with TRBJ2-5; TRBD2 matches 9 bases. J was trimmed by 1 base and V by 2 bases; bases with no gene match: 8. The CDR3 extends over 17 amino acids. In germline, CDR1 is MGHRA, CDR2 YSYEKL. CDR3 DNA: TGCGCCAGCAGCCAATCCCTAGCGGGACCCCTCCAAGAGACCCAGTACTTC. It translates to CASSQSLAGPLQETQYF.

This clonotype appeared a few times. This chain uses TRBV7-8 with TRBJ1-2; maybe TRBD1 (6 bases). The V gene lost 5 bases and the J gene lost 5 bases, with 15 bases spanning the gap. The length of the CDR3 is 14 residues. Germline V CDR1 and CDR2: SGHVS, FQNEAQ. CDR3 sequence (DNA): TGTGCCAGCAGCGCACAGGGAATTGCGTATGGCTACACCTTC. Translation: CASSAQGIAYGYTF.

The chain is built from TRBV6-2 or TRBV6-3 and TRBJ1-1; 7 nucleotides align to TRBD1. Germline-derived CDR1 and CDR2 are MNHEY and SVGEGT. The CDR3 length is 14 residues. With V trimmed by 6 bases and J by 4 bases, 8 bases remained unmatched. The CDR3 sequence is CASRPNRGGTEAFF. For the CDR3, the DNA is TGTGCCAGCAGGCCGAACAGGGGAGGCACTGAAGCTTTCTTT.

The V gene is TRBV20-1, the J gene TRBJ2-5; no definite D call. The CDR3 length is 14 residues. V dropped 2 bases and J dropped 4 bases, with 14 bases sitting between them. CDR1 and CDR2 (germline): DFQATT, SNEGSKA (reference sequence). The CDR3 DNA sequence: TGCAGTGCTAGATCTTCGGAGACTCGAGAGACCCAGTACTTC. Residues: CSARSSETRETQYF.

This clonotype was seen a handful of times. V and J are TRBV12-3 or TRBV12-4 and TRBJ1-1; D remains ambiguous. CDR3 length: 15 residues. Trimming removed 0 bases at V and 7 bases at J, with 15 bases between. CDR3 sequence (DNA): TGTGCCAGCAGTTTAGCCGCCCTAGGGCGGTATGAAGCTTTCTTT. Amino acid sequence: CASSLAALGRYEAFF.

The sample holds a few counts of this clonotype. This chain joins TRBV7-9 and TRBJ2-3; D possibly corresponds to TRBD2 (5 bases). The ends were cut back, 2 bases at V and 7 bases at J, with 22 bases in the middle. From germline, CDR1 is SEHNR and CDR2 FQNEAQ (reference sequence). This CDR3 has 17 residues. In DNA, the CDR3 is TGTGCCAGCAGCTTAAGGTTGAGCGGATCATACATTAATACGCAGTATTTT. It codes for CASSLRLSGSYINTQYF.